This T cell receptor (beta chain) was identified during a study of CD8 T cells in ankylosing spondylitis. Construction of TCR beta libraries was performed using quantitative 5'-RACE with molecular barcodes. TCRdb re-called the 5' RACE reads with MiXCR, one entry per CDR3 protein. This sample yields under 850,000 distinct CDR3 sequences, of which roughly 20% are seen a single time; about 19% belongs to the top ten. The V end was cut by 0 bases, the J end by 2 bases, with 17 bases between. This CDR3 has 17 amino acids. The germline V gene has CDR1 MGHRA and CDR2 YSYEKL. In this sample, this clonotype turned up a few times. Its antigen is as yet unknown. Study-wide results and limits: Among TCR beta sequences, a motif of roughly 8 highly homologous variants appeared characteristic of ankylosing spondylitis blood.

Sample: blood, either unsorted or a sorted T cell fraction (not recorded which). The TCR originated in a male donor with ankylosing spondylitis. The chain combines TRBV4-1 with TRBJ2-7; D perhaps matches TRBD1 (5 bases). The CDR3 nucleotides are TGCGCCAGCAGCCAAGAAGTCGTATGGCAGGGCACCTACGAGCAGTACTTC. It translates to CASSQEVVWQGTYEQYF.